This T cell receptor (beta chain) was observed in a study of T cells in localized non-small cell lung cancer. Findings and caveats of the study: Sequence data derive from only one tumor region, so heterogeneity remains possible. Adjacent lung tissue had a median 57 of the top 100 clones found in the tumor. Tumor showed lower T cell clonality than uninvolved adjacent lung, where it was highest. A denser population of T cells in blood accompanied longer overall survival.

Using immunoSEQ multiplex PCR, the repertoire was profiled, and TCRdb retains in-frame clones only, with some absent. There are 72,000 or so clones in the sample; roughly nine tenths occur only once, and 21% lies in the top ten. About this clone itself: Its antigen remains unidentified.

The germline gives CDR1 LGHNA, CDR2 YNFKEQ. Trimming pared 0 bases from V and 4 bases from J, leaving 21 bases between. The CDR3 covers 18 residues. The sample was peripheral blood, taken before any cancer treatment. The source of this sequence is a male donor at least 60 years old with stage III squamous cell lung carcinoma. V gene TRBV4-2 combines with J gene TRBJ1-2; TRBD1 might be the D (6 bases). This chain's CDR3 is CASSQETPGAGVPYGYTF. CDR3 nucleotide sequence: TGTGCCAGCAGCCAAGAAACCCCCGGCGCAGGGGTCCCCTATGGCTACACCTTC.